A selection of T cell receptor beta chains follows, all from one sample in a study of identical twins. TCRdb reprocessed the 5' RACE reads via MiXCR and lists one record per CDR3 protein. Among 1.5 million to 2 million distinct CDR3 sequences listed, around 33% were seen once. Input material: cord blood. These receptors were taken from a newborn girl in good health. Both conserved end residues are trimmed from each CDR3. The order of the fields is V gene, CDR3 protein.

>TRBV10-3
ATEEGNYGYT
>TRBV10-3
AISDRVEGGGYT
>TRBV25-1
ASSESALTDTQS
>TRBV5-1
ASSLRSSGSSSYNEQF
>TRBV20-1
SAGASVNTGELF
>TRBV10-3
AISDSVGYEQY
>TRBV6-5
ASSYSKASGAYEQY
>TRBV29-1
SVVKVAGTDYEQY
>TRBV21-1
ASSKVGGNEQF
>TRBV6-6
ASSYPVEKPTQY
>TRBV11-1
ATARGT
>TRBV4-2
ASSLEYGVNTGELF
>TRBV15
ATQGDKSYNEQF
>TRBV29-1
SAVTGNYGYT
>TRBV5-1
ASSLDSRAYSYERY
>TRBV7-8
ASSLAPGLVPLEQY
>TRBV5-1
ASSFESGQTQAY
>TRBV29-1
SAIFPGYTEAF
>TRBV28
AGSLQGYIQY
>TRBV5-1
ASSLDWRTNYEQY
>TRBV7-2
ASTPQLLLSDTQY
>TRBV7-8
ASSLITSGNYEQY
>TRBV20-1
SASSFERAGQPQH
>TRBV10-3
AISEQSSYTDTQY
>TRBV4-1
ASSPTATSGRRPNEQF
>TRBV18
ASSPGLLSTDTQY
>TRBV4-2
ASSQDTVPVGYGYT
>TRBV7-8
ASSSGVVNTEAF
>TRBV20-1
SAPRRGGEMVTDTQY
>TRBV5-1
ASSEGAGVAMNTEAF
>TRBV28
ASSQVRAGGASQY
>TRBV27
ASSLWEDPGTQY
>TRBV5-5
ASSLFWVSYNEQY
>TRBV20-1
SASPADAGPIDTQY
>TRBV6-5
ATKMRGLAFTGELF
>TRBV20-1
SARPIGDGRVYEQY
>TRBV25-1
ASSEFHGSSYGYT
>TRBV5-1
ASSFGFSSYNEQF